A selection of T cell receptor beta chains follows, all from one sample in a study of T cells in Graves' hyperthyroidism and ophthalmopathy. TCRdb re-analysed the multiplex PCR reads in MiXCR, keeping a single row per CDR3 protein. The sample lists fewer than 650,000 distinct CDR3 sequences, roughly 14% occurring once. Sequencing input: blood. The receptors stem from a woman in her twenties or thirties with Graves' hyperthyroidism that later progressed to Graves' ophthalmopathy. Both conserved end residues are trimmed from each CDR3.

TRBV10-3	TRBJ1-5	AISSQTSNQPQH
TRBV7-2	TRBJ2-3	ASSSTSVGGRAGDTQY
TRBV20-1	TRBJ2-1	SAPVLNSYNEQF
TRBV3-1	TRBJ1-1	ASSLAQGRGTEAF
TRBV6-1	TRBJ2-7	ASRETGSYEQY
TRBV29-1	TRBJ2-5	SVPGNLPETQY
TRBV19	TRBJ2-5	ASSIRWTAQETQY
TRBV10-3	TRBJ2-4	AISEGQSLAKNIQY
TRBV4-1	TRBJ2-1	ASSQLAGVANEQF
TRBV10-3	TRBJ2-5	AISVREETQY
TRBV4-1	TRBJ2-7	ASSRGLAEEVPLSYEQY
TRBV19	TRBJ2-1	ASSILPYGGSNEQF
TRBV20-1	TRBJ1-6	SARENQGAANSPLH
TRBV18	TRBJ1-2	ASSPRDRAWNGYT
TRBV28	TRBJ2-2	ASLEPNTGELF